These 27 T cell receptor beta chains were all obtained from the same sample, sequenced in a study of blood T cell repertoires in COVID-19. This table comes from immunoSEQ multiplex PCR, and its TCRdb copy is limited to in-frame clones, with some not included. The data show about 380,000 clones, about 88% seen once. Sequencing input: PBMCs or T cells enriched from blood (not recorded which). Receptors originate from a woman aged 18-30 years who had recovered from COVID-19.

The chain couples TRBV29-1 to TRBJ1-2, with D tentatively TRBD1 (6 bases). The CDR3 totals 13 residues. Per germline, CDR1 SQVTM and CDR2 ANQGSEA. Between the trimmed V and J ends, which lost 2 bases and 4 bases, there was a span of 11 bases. The CDR3 loop is CSVELRRGYGYTF. CDR3 nucleotides: TGCAGCGTTGAACTCCGCAGGGGCTATGGCTACACCTTC.

This chain links TRBV5-4 with TRBJ2-5; no clear D gene. The CDR3 runs 16 residues. V lost 0 bases to trimming and J lost 2 bases, with 14 bases between them. Germline lookup yields CDR1 SGHNT and CDR2 YYREEE (reference sequence). The CDR3 DNA reads TGTGCCAGCAGCTTGGCCCAAGAGGATGTTCAAGAGACCCAGTACTTC. It translates to CASSLAQEDVQETQYF.

The genes are TRBV19 and TRBJ2-1; 8 nucleotides agree with TRBD2. J lost 4 bases, V lost 8 bases, and 10 bases had no gene match. CDR1 and CDR2 from the germline V gene are LNHDA and SQIVND (reference sequence). The CDR3 runs to 15 residues. Here the CDR3 DNA reads TGTGCCAGTCGAGAGGCCGCTAGCGGGTACAATGAGCAGTTCTTC. This encodes CASREAASGYNEQFF.

The chain employs TRBV19 and TRBJ1-1, with TRBD1 identical over 11 bases. CDR3 length equals 14 residues. After removal of 7 bases from V and 4 bases from J, the junction contained 5 bases not matched to a gene. The germline V gene has CDR1 LNHDA and CDR2 SQIVND (reference sequence). The CDR3 loop is CASKRTGGTTEAFF. CDR3 sequence (DNA): TGTGCCAGTAAAAGGACAGGGGGCACCACTGAAGCTTTCTTT.

This clone was picked up many times. The gene calls are TRBV7-8 and TRBJ1-1; D is undetermined. CDR1 is SGHVS, CDR2 FQNEAQ, per germline. V lost 4 bases and J 1 base, leaving 13 bases between the germline ends. This CDR3 is built from 15 residues. The CDR3 reads CASSSTPRGNTEAFF. The CDR3, as DNA: TGTGCCAGCAGCTCCACCCCTCGGGGGAACACTGAAGCTTTCTTT.

There are a few counts of this clone. The V and J genes are TRBV6-5 and TRBJ1-2; D gene unclear. CDR1 is MNHEY and CDR2 is SVGAGI in the germline V gene. V lost 5 bases and J 7 bases, leaving 14 bases between the germline ends. The CDR3 has 13 residues. CDR3 protein: CASSNAEISGYTF. Written as DNA, the CDR3 is TGTGCCAGCAGTAACGCGGAGATTAGTGGCTACACCTTC.

The J gene is TRBJ2-7, the V gene TRBV27, with 12 bases fitting TRBD1. The CDR3 has 14 amino acids. Looked up from germline, CDR1 is MNHEY and CDR2 is SMNVEV (reference sequence). Trimming took 7 bases from V and 6 from J; bases not matched to a gene: 7. In nucleotides, the CDR3 is TGTGCCAGCAAAGCCGGGACAGGGGGCTCCGAGCAGTACTTC. Its protein is CASKAGTGGSEQYF.

This chain links TRBV6-5 with TRBJ2-3; 12 nucleotides match TRBD2. The CDR3 sequence is 15 residues long. Germline CDR1 MNHEY, CDR2 SVGAGI. J lost 4 bases, V lost 6 bases, and 5 bases had no gene match. This CDR3 is CASSRTSGEADTQYF. Written as DNA, the CDR3 is TGTGCCAGCAGCCGGACTAGCGGGGAGGCAGATACGCAGTATTTT.

The gene calls are TRBV28 and TRBJ2-7; the match to TRBD2 covers 9 bases. The CDR3 runs to 17 residues. The V gene end was trimmed by 6 bases and the J gene end by 0 bases; junction bases not matched to a gene: 12. Germline CDR1 reads MDHEN; CDR2 reads SYDVKM. The CDR3 loop is CASRRHSGGLSSYEQYF. The CDR3 nucleotides read TGTGCCAGCAGACGTCATAGCGGGGGCCTGAGCTCCTACGAGCAGTACTTC.

V usage is TRBV5-1 and J usage is TRBJ1-1; no reliable D call. CDR3 length: 15 amino acids. Trimming pared 2 bases from V and 0 bases from J, leaving 11 bases between. Germline lookup yields CDR1 SGHRS and CDR2 YFSETQ. The CDR3: CASSLAEFVNTEAFF. Written as DNA, the CDR3 is TGCGCCAGCAGCTTAGCGGAGTTTGTGAACACTGAAGCTTTCTTT.

The V and J genes are TRBV6-5 and TRBJ1-2, with D perhaps TRBD1 (6 bases). Per the germline V gene, CDR1 is MNHEY and CDR2 is SVGAGI. Deletions cut 1 base from V and 2 bases from J, with 8 bases between. The CDR3 sequence is 14 residues long. The CDR3 reads CASSYLTGNYGYTF. The CDR3 DNA is TGTGCCAGCAGTTACTTGACAGGAAACTATGGCTACACCTTC.

The chain employs TRBV19 and TRBJ2-7; 7 bases agree with TRBD1. The germline CDR1 and CDR2 sequences are LNHDA and SQIVND (reference sequence). J gave up 2 bases and V 6 bases, and 10 bases lay outside the gene matches. The CDR3 is 15 amino acids. Here the CDR3 DNA reads TGTGCCAGTAGCCTGGCCGGGACAGCGGCCTACGAGCAGTACTTC. Protein product: CASSLAGTAAYEQYF.

This chain joins TRBV30 and TRBJ1-2; TRBD1 might be the D (5 bases). Deletions cut 3 bases from V and 3 bases from J, with 8 bases between. Per germline, CDR1 GTSNPN and CDR2 SVGIG (reference sequence). CDR3 length: 12 residues. This CDR3 is CAWRGLDYGYTF. Here the CDR3 DNA reads TGTGCCTGGAGGGGGCTCGACTATGGCTACACCTTC.

The chain is built from TRBV28 and TRBJ2-7; 9 positions match TRBD1. The CDR3 sequence is 12 residues long. From germline, CDR1 is MDHEN and CDR2 SYDVKM. V lost 11 bases to trimming and J lost 6 bases; unmatched junction nucleotides: 8. The CDR3 DNA sequence: TGTGCCTCAAGGGACAGGGCTAGCGAGCAGTACTTC. It yields the protein CASRDRASEQYF.

This clone has only one observation. The chain uses TRBV11-3 and TRBJ2-5; D might be TRBD1 (5 bases). Trimming took 3 bases from V and 4 from J, leaving 15 bases between them. Germline CDR1 is SGHNT and CDR2 is YENEEA. The CDR3 has 15 amino acids. The CDR3 protein is CASSLDARTRETQYF. The CDR3 DNA reads TGTGCCAGCAGCTTGGACGCGAGGACACGAGAGACCCAGTACTTC.

The rearrangement joins TRBV29-1 to TRBJ2-1, with 12 bases fitting TRBD1. CDR1 and CDR2 (germline): SQVTM, ANQGSEA. The CDR3 runs to 14 residues. The trim removed 6 bases at V and 8 bases at J, leaving 8 bases unmatched. In DNA, the CDR3 is TGCAGCGTCGGCGGGACAGGGGGCCATTATGAGCAGTTCTTC. Its protein product is CSVGGTGGHYEQFF.

This chain connects TRBV10-3 to TRBJ2-7; 9 bases are a match to TRBD1. Unmatched junction bases numbered 8, after V lost 4 bases and J lost 4 bases. The length of the CDR3 is 15 residues. The germline V gene has CDR1 ENHRY and CDR2 SYGVKD. The CDR3 DNA follows: TGTGCCATCAGTGGCCGGGACAGGGCTATTTACGAGCAGTACTTC. This encodes CAISGRDRAIYEQYF.

The V gene is TRBV4-1, the J gene TRBJ2-3, with a tentative D call TRBD2 (6 bases). The CDR3 runs to 16 residues. The V and J ends lost 4 bases and 0 bases respectively, with 14 bases between them. Germline CDR1 and CDR2: MGHRA and YSYEKL. The CDR3, as DNA: TGCGCCAGCAGCCCCCATTGGGACTCGAGCACAGATACGCAGTATTTT. Translating it yields CASSPHWDSSTDTQYF.

The rearrangement links TRBV5-1 to TRBJ2-1, with 13 bases that match TRBD2. V shed 1 base, J shed 6 bases, and the junction held 10 bases outside the gene matches. The CDR3 runs 18 residues. The germline V gene encodes CDR1 SGHRS and CDR2 YFSETQ. The CDR3: CASSLLTSGGINGNEQFF. The CDR3 DNA reads as TGCGCCAGCAGCTTGTTGACTAGCGGGGGGATAAACGGCAATGAGCAGTTCTTC. The variable domain in full, completed from reference TRBV5-1 and TRBJ2-1, reads KAGVTQTPRYLIKTRGQQVTLSCSPISGHRSVSWYQQTPGQGLQFLFEYFSETQRNKGNFPGRFSGRQFSNSRSEMNVSTLELGDSALYLCASSLLTSGGINGNEQFFGPGTRLTVL.

The CDR3 region is CASSPRRQGAKGITEAFF. CDR3 sequence (DNA): TGTGCCAGCAGTCCCAGAAGACAGGGGGCGAAGGGAATCACTGAAGCTTTCTTT. The chain recombines TRBV6-2 or TRBV6-3 with TRBJ1-1; 10 nucleotides align to TRBD1. CDR1 is MNHEY, CDR2 SVGEGT, per germline. V shed 5 bases and J 4 bases; nucleotides not matched to a gene: 16. The CDR3 consists of 18 residues.

This chain joins TRBV3-1 (or the pseudogene TRBV3-2) and TRBJ2-7; 10 nucleotides line up with TRBD1. Germline V gives CDR1 LGHDT, CDR2 YNNKEL (reference sequence). Trimming at V came to 1 base and at J to 5 bases, leaving 8 bases not matched to a gene. The CDR3 consists of 16 residues. The CDR3 protein is CASSQATWDRGDEQYF. The CDR3 DNA reads as TGTGCCAGCAGCCAAGCCACCTGGGACAGGGGAGACGAGCAGTACTTC.

This clone has a single count. This chain joins TRBV24-1 and TRBJ2-2; 9 positions match TRBD1. The germline V gene has CDR1 KGHDR and CDR2 SFDVKD. The CDR3 totals 15 residues. With V trimmed by 7 bases and J by 1 base, 3 bases remained unmatched. The CDR3 coding sequence is TGTGCCACCAGCCCGGGACAGGGGAACACCGGGGAGCTGTTTTTT. Translating gives CATSPGQGNTGELFF.

This chain uses TRBV6-5 with TRBJ1-5; D not certain. This CDR3 is 13 amino acids long. The V end lost 8 bases, the J end lost 3 bases, and 11 bases lay between the germline ends. Germline V CDR1 and CDR2: MNHEY, SVGAGI. The CDR3 here is CASQETNNQPQHF. The CDR3 DNA is TGTGCCAGCCAGGAAACGAACAATCAGCCCCAGCATTTT.

The chain joins TRBV4-1 to TRBJ2-3; 8 nucleotides align to TRBD1. The CDR3 length is 15 residues. Germline CDR1 and CDR2: MGHRA and YSYEKL. Germline trimming cut 2 bases from V and 2 bases from J; bases unmatched to any gene: 3. This CDR3 reads CASSQLDRATDTQYF. The CDR3, as DNA: TGCGCCAGCAGCCAACTGGACAGGGCCACAGATACGCAGTATTTT.

The genes are TRBV25-1 and TRBJ1-4; 7 nucleotides align to TRBD1. The CDR3 is made up of 16 amino acids. V was pared by 4 bases and J by 4 bases, with 9 bases of the junction left unmatched. Germline V gives CDR1 MGHDK, CDR2 SYGVNS. The CDR3 DNA reads TGTGCCAGCAGTGCGGGACAGCTTTTGGTTAATGAAAAACTGTTTTTT. Encoded protein: CASSAGQLLVNEKLFF.

This chain links TRBV4-2 with TRBJ1-2; 10 nucleotides line up with TRBD1. The CDR3 loop spans 15 amino acids. V lost 5 bases to trimming and J lost 8 bases; unmatched junction nucleotides: 11. CDR1 is LGHNA and CDR2 is YNFKEQ in the germline V gene. The CDR3 protein is CASSARDRGDEGYTF. The CDR3 DNA reads as TGTGCCAGCAGCGCCCGGGACAGGGGCGATGAGGGCTACACCTTC.

The V and J genes are TRBV9 and TRBJ2-3; 11 bases are a match to TRBD2. Germline lookup yields CDR1 SGDLS and CDR2 YYNGEE. With 1 base clipped from V and 0 bases from J, the junction kept 10 bases outside the gene matches. The CDR3 totals 19 residues. The CDR3 here is CASSVSKPGLAASTDTQYF. In DNA form, the CDR3 reads TGTGCCAGCAGCGTATCCAAGCCGGGACTAGCGGCGAGCACAGATACGCAGTATTTT.